The 32 T cell receptor beta chains given below trace back to one sample, sequenced in a study of cytomegalovirus exposure and HLA in healthy donors. PCR involved 60 Vbeta and 13 Jbeta primers. Libraries were prepared by immunoSEQ multiplex PCR; TCRdb keeps only in-frame clonotypes and omits some of them. Of about 180,000 clones in the sample, 60% to 85% were seen once. What was sequenced was PBMCs. All receptors come from a male donor in good health and CMV-seronegative.

Points on this clone: This sample includes further DNA sequences coding for the same CDR3. The chain recombines TRBV11-3 with TRBJ2-1, with 8 bases aligning to TRBD2. The CDR3 loop spans 15 amino acids. J lost 0 bases, V lost 5 bases, and 3 bases had no gene match. In germline, CDR1 is SGHNT, CDR2 YENEEA. The CDR3 nucleotides read TGTGCCAGCAGCCTGAGCGGGAGCTCCTACAATGAGCAGTTCTTC. Translation gives CASSLSGSSYNEQFF. Variable domain in full (rest from reference TRBV11-3 and TRBJ2-1): EAGVVQSPRYKIIEKKQPVAFWCNPISGHNTLYWYLQNLGQGPELLIRYENEEAVDDSQLPKDRFSAERLKGVDSTLKIQPAELGDSAVYLCASSLSGSSYNEQFFGPGTRLTVL.

This clone showed up just a few times. The chain has TRBV14 and TRBJ2-1; 7 nucleotides align to TRBD1. The CDR3 extends over 14 amino acids. CDR1 and CDR2 from the germline V gene are SGHDN and FVKESK. V lost 3 bases, J lost 4 bases, and 3 bases stayed unmatched. CDR3 amino acids: CASSQTGLYNEQFF. Here the CDR3 DNA reads TGTGCCAGCAGCCAGACAGGGTTGTACAATGAGCAGTTCTTC.

The V call is TRBV29-1, the J call TRBJ2-1; D call uncertain. Germline loops: CDR1 SQVTM, CDR2 ANQGSEA. V was clipped by 5 bases and J by 6 bases, with 8 bases between them. The CDR3 is 11 amino acids. CDR3 sequence (DNA): TGCAGCGTTACTTACCGCAATGAGCAGTTCTTC. The encoded protein is CSVTYRNEQFF.

This sequence joins TRBV28 and TRBJ1-4; 7 nucleotides line up with TRBD1. From germline, CDR1 is MDHEN and CDR2 SYDVKM. The CDR3 covers 14 residues. The V segment lost 1 base and the J segment 7 bases; nucleotides outside the gene matches: 3. For the CDR3, the DNA is TGTGCCAGCAGTTTATACAGGGGAGGTGAAAAACTGTTTTTT. Encoded protein: CASSLYRGGEKLFF.

The rearrangement uses TRBV14 and TRBJ2-3; D remains ambiguous. This CDR3 comprises 13 residues. V gave up 0 bases and J gave up 3 bases, with 4 bases separating them. Germline V lookup: CDR1 SGHDN, CDR2 FVKESK. The CDR3 sequence: CASSQETTDTQYF. CDR3 nucleotide sequence: TGTGCCAGCAGCCAAGAAACTACAGATACGCAGTATTTT. Supplemented by reference TRBV14 and TRBJ2-3, the full variable domain reads EAGVTQFPSHSVIEKGQTVTLRCDPISGHDNLYWYRRVMGKEIKFLLHFVKESKQDESGMPNNRFLAERTGGTYSTLKVQPAELEDSGVYFCASSQETTDTQYFGPGTRLTVL.

This clone appeared a single time. The V call is TRBV9, the J call TRBJ1-6, with TRBD1 matching over 9 bases. Germline CDR1 reads SGDLS; CDR2 reads YYNGEE. CDR3 length: 17 residues. The V and J ends lost 3 bases and 3 bases, in that order; junction bases with no gene match: 7. The CDR3 is CASSADRGYHYNSPLHF. CDR3 nucleotide sequence: TGTGCCAGCAGCGCGGACAGGGGATATCACTATAATTCACCCCTCCACTTT.

The rearrangement uses TRBV6-6 and TRBJ2-5, with a possible D match to TRBD2 (5 bases). V was trimmed by 4 bases and J by 2 bases, leaving 8 bases between them. Germline V gives CDR1 MNHNY, CDR2 SVGAGI (reference sequence). The CDR3 runs to 13 residues. CDR3 loop: CASSWTRQETQYF. The CDR3 bases are TGTGCCAGCAGTTGGACTCGACAAGAGACCCAGTACTTC.

The V call is TRBV7-3, the J call TRBJ2-1; 13 bases align to TRBD2. V gave up 2 bases and J gave up 8 bases; unmatched junction bases: 3. Germline V gene sequence: CDR1 SGHTA, CDR2 FQGTGA. The CDR3 is made up of 15 amino acids. CDR3 bases: TGTGCCAGCAGCTTAGGACTAGCGGGAGCCTATGAGCAGTTCTTC. This gives the protein CASSLGLAGAYEQFF.

This chain joins TRBV5-1 and TRBJ2-1, with 9 nucleotides matching TRBD1. The CDR3 spans 16 residues. V trimming: 4 bases; J trimming: 5 bases; junction bases outside the gene matches: 10. CDR1 SGHRS and CDR2 YFSETQ come from the germline V gene. As DNA, the CDR3 is TGCGCCAGCAGCGGGCGACCGGGACAGGGTGACAATGAGCAGTTCTTC. Translating gives CASSGRPGQGDNEQFF. Full variable domain (remainder filled in from reference TRBV5-1 and TRBJ2-1): KAGVTQTPRYLIKTRGQQVTLSCSPISGHRSVSWYQQTPGQGLQFLFEYFSETQRNKGNFPGRFSGRQFSNSRSEMNVSTLELGDSALYLCASSGRPGQGDNEQFFGPGTRLTVL.

V gene TRBV7-9 combines with J gene TRBJ2-7, with 7 bases lining up with TRBD1. The trim removed 4 bases at V and 2 bases at J, leaving 8 bases unmatched. This CDR3 is 15 amino acids long. The germline V gene has CDR1 SEHNR and CDR2 FQNEAQ (reference sequence). The CDR3 sequence: CASSSQGDRTYEQYF. DNA of the CDR3: TGTGCCAGCAGCTCCCAGGGGGACAGAACCTACGAGCAGTACTTC.

The chain employs TRBV29-1 and TRBJ2-7; TRBD1 matches at 9 bases. The CDR3 spans 14 residues. The V gene end was trimmed by 4 bases and the J gene end by 2 bases; junction bases not matched to a gene: 6. CDR1 and CDR2 from the germline V gene are SQVTM and ANQGSEA. The CDR3 protein is CSVVRDREPYEQYF. Here the CDR3 DNA reads TGCAGCGTTGTCAGGGACAGGGAGCCCTACGAGCAGTACTTC.

This chain connects TRBV7-2 to TRBJ2-7; D is unclear. V dropped 3 bases and J dropped 0 bases, with 6 bases sitting between them. The CDR3 spans 13 residues. Germline CDR1 SGHTA, CDR2 FQGNSA. The CDR3 is CASSFPYSYEQYF. The CDR3 nucleotides are TGTGCCAGCAGCTTCCCCTACTCCTACGAGCAGTACTTC.

The rearrangement joins TRBV5-1 to TRBJ2-3, with D hard to call. Trimming cost V 4 bases and J 0 bases, with 12 bases left between them. The CDR3 is made up of 15 amino acids. In germline, CDR1 is SGHRS, CDR2 YFSETQ. The CDR3 protein is CASSILSSSTDTQYF. The CDR3 nucleotides read TGCGCCAGCAGCATCCTTTCCTCTAGCACAGATACGCAGTATTTT.

The V call is TRBV5-1, the J call TRBJ1-5; D not certain. The CDR3 is 15 residues long. Germline V CDR1 and CDR2: SGHRS, YFSETQ. The germline V and J ends were trimmed by 0 bases and 0 bases, with 7 bases remaining between them. The CDR3, as DNA: TGCGCCAGCAGCTTGGCGGCAGGTAGCAATCAGCCCCAGCATTTT. Its protein product is CASSLAAGSNQPQHF.

The genes are TRBV27 and TRBJ1-5, with 8 nucleotides matching TRBD1. The germline V gene encodes CDR1 MNHEY and CDR2 SMNVEV (reference sequence). Germline trimming cut 5 bases from V and 7 bases from J; bases unmatched to any gene: 7. The CDR3 is made up of 14 amino acids. CDR3 nucleotides: TGTGCCAGCAGTGGATCAGGGGGCCGACAGCCCCAGCATTTT. It yields the protein CASSGSGGRQPQHF.

The chain recombines TRBV4-1 with TRBJ2-1; possibly TRBD2 for D (6 bases). V was cut by 4 bases and J by 4 bases, with 14 bases left in between. This CDR3 has 15 amino acids. Germline assignment: CDR1 MGHRA and CDR2 YSYEKL. In nucleotides, the CDR3 is TGCGCCAGCAGCCGGGCACTAGCAGTATACAATGAGCAGTTCTTC. Protein: CASSRALAVYNEQFF.

The DNA for the CDR3 is TGTGCCACCAGCAGAGATCAAGGGGTACAGCCCCAGCATTTT. It codes for CATSRDQGVQPQHF. The rearrangement links TRBV15 to TRBJ1-5; TRBD1 is a possible D gene (5 bases). Trimming took off 0 bases at V and 7 bases at J, with 10 bases between the two ends. Germline lookup yields CDR1 LNHNV and CDR2 YYDKDF (reference sequence). The CDR3 is 14 amino acids. The whole variable domain, remainder taken from reference TRBV15 and TRBJ1-5, is DAMVIQNPRYQVTQFGKPVTLSCSQTLNHNVMYWYQQKSSQAPKLLFHYYDKDFNNEADTPDNFQSRRPNTSFCFLDIRSPGLGDTAMYLCATSRDQGVQPQHFGDGTRLSIL.

The rearrangement joins TRBV6-4 to TRBJ2-1; tentatively, D is TRBD1 (5 bases). The CDR3 contains 18 residues. Germline values: CDR1 MRHNA, CDR2 SNTAGT. The V end lost 4 bases, the J end lost 3 bases, and 22 bases lay between the germline ends. CDR3 bases: TGTGCCAGCAGTGTTATTAGTCTCCAGGGTGCGATCTACAATGAGCAGTTCTTC. It is translated as CASSVISLQGAIYNEQFF.

CDR3 amino acids: CASSIYRGKNTEAFF. The CDR3 bases are TGTGCCAGCAGTATATACAGGGGGAAGAACACTGAAGCTTTCTTT. The chain employs TRBV28 and TRBJ1-1; 8 nucleotides line up with TRBD1. The CDR3 is 15 residues long. V dropped 5 bases and J dropped 1; count of bases not matched to a gene: 6. CDR1 is MDHEN and CDR2 is SYDVKM in the germline V gene.

V is TRBV2 and J is TRBJ1-6; 7 bases fit TRBD1. Germline values: CDR1 SNHLY, CDR2 FYNNEI. This CDR3 spans 14 amino acids. J gave up 13 bases and V 4 bases, and 10 bases lay outside the gene matches. CDR3 loop: CASSGEAGGRPLHF. CDR3 DNA sequence: TGTGCCAGCAGTGGGGAGGCAGGGGGTCGGCCCCTCCACTTT.

This clone has just one count. The CDR3 protein is CASSSEGRSDTQYF. DNA of the CDR3: TGTGCCAGCAGCTCAGAGGGGAGGTCAGATACGCAGTATTTT. This sequence joins TRBV28 and TRBJ2-3; D possibly corresponds to TRBD2 (6 bases). The CDR3 runs to 14 residues. V lost 6 bases and J 4 bases, leaving 14 bases between the germline ends. CDR1 MDHEN and CDR2 SYDVKM come from the germline V gene.

The J gene is TRBJ2-1, the V gene TRBV7-9, with D tentatively TRBD2 (7 bases). Germline V gene lookup returns CDR1 SEHNR and CDR2 FQNEAQ (reference sequence). The CDR3 is 15 residues long. Trimming left V 5 bases short and J 1 base short, with 12 bases between. The CDR3 spells CASSLRGGSYNEQFF. The CDR3 DNA reads TGTGCCAGCAGCCTCAGGGGAGGGTCCTACAATGAGCAGTTCTTC.

The count of this clone is one. The chain has TRBV7-2 and TRBJ1-1, with a possible D match to TRBD1 (5 bases). The germline V gene has CDR1 SGHTA and CDR2 FQGNSA. This CDR3 contains 15 residues. V lost 1 base, J lost 1 base, and 10 bases lay in between. CDR3 sequence reads: CASSLERGRNTEAFF. For the CDR3, the DNA is TGTGCCAGCAGCTTAGAAAGGGGCAGGAACACTGAAGCTTTCTTT. Full variable domain (outside the CDR3, taken from reference TRBV7-2 and TRBJ1-1): GAGVSQSPSNKVTEKGKDVELRCDPISGHTALYWYRQSLGQGLEFLIYFQGNSAPDKSGLPSDRFSAERTGGSVSTLTIQRTQQEDSAVYLCASSLERGRNTEAFFGQGTRLTVV.

This clone was counted only a few times. The chain uses TRBV15 and TRBJ1-6; TRBD1 aligns across 9 bases. The CDR3 is 20 residues long. V lost 3 bases, J lost 0 bases, and 12 bases stayed unmatched. The V gene's germline CDR1 is LNHNV and CDR2 YYDKDF (reference sequence). As DNA, the CDR3 is TGTGCCACCAGCAGTGAGTGGGGACAGGGCCGGAGCTCCTATAATTCACCCCTCCACTTT. It translates to CATSSEWGQGRSSYNSPLHF.

The V and J genes are TRBV5-1 and TRBJ2-5, with TRBD1 as a possible D gene (6 bases). V was cut by 1 base and J by 2 bases, with 15 bases left in between. Per the germline V gene, CDR1 is SGHRS and CDR2 is YFSETQ. The CDR3 length is 16 residues. The CDR3 spells CASSLNTGFVQETQYF. Here the CDR3 DNA reads TGCGCCAGCAGCTTGAATACAGGGTTTGTGCAAGAGACCCAGTACTTC.

V gene TRBV28 combines with J gene TRBJ1-1; D is ambiguous. Trimming took off 5 bases at V and 10 bases at J, with 17 bases between the two ends. Germline values: CDR1 MDHEN, CDR2 SYDVKM. The CDR3 runs to 13 residues. The CDR3 DNA reads as TGTGCCAGCAGTCTTGGGCCCATTCTGCGAGCTTTCTTT. It translates to CASSLGPILRAFF.

The chain has TRBV6-5 and TRBJ1-3; TRBD1 matches 7 bases. From germline, CDR1 is MNHEY and CDR2 SVGAGI. V gave up 6 bases and J gave up 0 bases; unmatched junction bases: 5. This CDR3 contains 15 residues. The CDR3 protein is CASRRTGPSGNTIYF. The CDR3 DNA is TGTGCCAGCAGAAGGACAGGCCCCTCTGGAAACACCATATATTTT.

V is TRBV30 and J is TRBJ1-4; possible D gene TRBD1, 5 bases. CDR1 and CDR2 from the germline V gene are GTSNPN and SVGIG (reference sequence). V was shortened by 5 bases and J by 3 bases, with 7 bases between the two germline ends. CDR3 size: 12 residues. CDR3 in DNA: TGTGCCTGGGGGGGGGCTAATGAAAAACTGTTTTTT. This sequence encodes CAWGGANEKLFF.

The chain links TRBV6-5 to TRBJ2-7; D is possibly TRBD2 (6 bases). CDR3 length: 14 residues. The germline V and J ends were trimmed by 5 bases and 4 bases, with 15 bases remaining between them. Germline V gene data show CDR1 as MNHEY and CDR2 as SVGAGI. Written as DNA, the CDR3 is TGTGCCAGCAGTGGGGGACTGCATGGATACGAGCAGTACTTC. It specifies CASSGGLHGYEQYF.

The V call is TRBV6-4, the J call TRBJ2-1; 9 bases agree with TRBD2. CDR1 is MRHNA, CDR2 SNTAGT, per germline. This CDR3 has 14 amino acids. The V segment lost 2 bases and the J segment 8 bases; nucleotides outside the gene matches: 4. This CDR3 is CASSDGGGEDEQFF. Here the CDR3 DNA reads TGTGCCAGCAGTGACGGCGGGGGGGAGGATGAGCAGTTCTTC.

V is TRBV5-1 and J is TRBJ1-2; TRBD1 agrees at 7 bases. The CDR3 has 15 residues. Germline CDR1 and CDR2: SGHRS and YFSETQ. Trimming at V came to 4 bases and at J to 4 bases, leaving 10 bases not matched to a gene. The CDR3 here is CASSTGQLNGYGYTF. CDR3 sequence (DNA): TGCGCCAGCAGCACGGGACAGCTAAATGGCTATGGCTACACCTTC.

The chain recombines TRBV4-3 with TRBJ2-2; 10 bases are a match to TRBD1. Germline loops: CDR1 LGHNA, CDR2 YSLEER. Trimming at V came to 2 bases and at J to 5 bases, leaving 8 bases not matched to a gene. This CDR3 has 17 amino acids. CDR3 bases: TGCGCCAGCAGCCAACGACCCGGGACAGGGGCAACCGGGGAGCTGTTTTTT. This codes for CASSQRPGTGATGELFF.